Reported below is one T cell receptor beta chain. These data originate in a study of T cell responses to AZD1222 COVID-19 vaccine. Germline V gene data show CDR1 as SGHAT and CDR2 as FQNNGV. The ends lost 5 bases at V and 7 bases at J; junction bases unmatched: 9. This CDR3 spans 14 amino acids. Sequenced by immunoSEQ multiplex PCR; TCRdb stores in-frame clones only, minus some. The sample yields approximately 190,000 clones, roughly 88% seen once. The chain employs TRBV11-2 and TRBJ2-7; 9 nucleotides line up with TRBD1. The sample in question was peripheral blood, obtained on day 0 of AZD1222 vaccination. The receptor was derived from an adult in good health. In DNA, the CDR3 is TGTGCCAGCAGCGACGGGACAGGGTCTTGGGAGCAGTACTTC. As protein: CASSDGTGSWEQYF.